A single sample gave rise to the 7 T cell receptor beta chains below, sequenced in a study of cytomegalovirus exposure and HLA in healthy donors. Primers included in the PCR were 60 Vbeta and 13 Jbeta primers. Only in-frame clones appear in the TCRdb table, and some are missing; sequencing was by immunoSEQ multiplex PCR. The table has 200,000 to 250,000 clones, around 80% seen once. Sequenced: PBMCs. Receptors originate from a woman aged 60-75 years in good health and CMV-seropositive.

This chain connects TRBV5-4 to TRBJ2-7, with 9 positions matching TRBD1. Germline CDR1 and CDR2: SGHNT and YYREEE (reference sequence). CDR3 length equals 13 residues. V dropped 8 bases and J dropped 1; count of bases not matched to a gene: 4. The CDR3 region has the DNA TGTGCCAGTGGGGGACAGGGTTCCTACGAGCAGTACTTC. Translating it yields CASGGQGSYEQYF.

The chain combines TRBV7-9 with TRBJ1-1; maybe TRBD1 (6 bases). This CDR3 has 14 amino acids. Germline-derived CDR1 and CDR2 are SEHNR and FQNEAQ (reference sequence). V was clipped by 4 bases and J by 8 bases, with 17 bases between them. CDR3 amino acids: CASSSQGGAGEAFF. DNA of the CDR3: TGTGCCAGCAGCTCCCAAGGGGGGGCGGGGGAAGCTTTCTTT.

This clone is a singleton in its sample. An end of the junction does not agree with germline; a read error may underlie this. This chain connects TRBV6-5 to TRBJ2-5; the D gene is possibly TRBD1 (7 bases). CDR1 MNHEY and CDR2 SVGAGI come from the germline V gene. This CDR3 is 15 amino acids long. CDR3: CASTNSGGKAETRYF. The CDR3 bases are TGTGCCAGCACAAACTCAGGGGGGAAAGCAGAGACCCGGTACTTC.

This chain uses TRBV9 with TRBJ2-1, with TRBD2 matching over 12 bases. The V and J ends lost 3 bases and 7 bases, in that order; junction bases with no gene match: 8. This CDR3 contains 16 residues. Looked up from germline, CDR1 is SGDLS and CDR2 is YYNGEE. CDR3 sequence reads: CASSARLAGDGNEQFF. The CDR3 bases are TGTGCCAGCAGCGCCCGACTAGCGGGAGATGGAAATGAGCAGTTCTTC.

In its sample, this clone was seen a few times. This chain links TRBV30 with TRBJ2-7; perhaps TRBD2 as D (5 bases). The CDR3 is made up of 14 amino acids. The V and J ends lost 2 bases and 4 bases respectively, with 15 bases between them. Germline CDR1 and CDR2: GTSNPN and SVGIG (reference sequence). In DNA form, the CDR3 reads TGTGCCTGGAGTCGGCCCGGAGGCAAGTACGAGCAGTACTTC. It encodes CAWSRPGGKYEQYF.

The chain recombines TRBV12-5 with TRBJ1-2; D is unresolved. V was trimmed by 6 bases and J by 3 bases, leaving 11 bases between them. Germline assignment: CDR1 LGHNT and CDR2 FRNRAP. CDR3 length: 13 residues. The CDR3 sequence is CASGQQYYYGYTF. CDR3 in DNA: TGTGCTAGTGGCCAACAGTACTACTATGGCTACACCTTC.

The chain is built from TRBV7-9 and TRBJ1-5; unclear D gene. V lost 2 bases and J lost 10, with 9 bases in between. The CDR3 runs 12 residues. Germline V CDR1 and CDR2: SEHNR, FQNEAQ (reference sequence). CDR3 amino acids: CASSLNGVPQHF. CDR3 coding DNA: TGTGCCAGCAGCTTAAACGGGGTTCCCCAGCATTTT.